Here is one T cell receptor beta chain with its context. Its antigen is undetermined. Sample time point: week 11, during vaccination. Doses comprised 300 ug of mutant IDH1 20-mer peptide each, plus topical imiquimod. The CDR3 is 16 amino acids. These data come from a study of a mutant IDH1 vaccine in newly diagnosed glioma. Using immunoSEQ multiplex PCR, the repertoire was profiled, and TCRdb retains in-frame clones only, with some absent. The sample lists some 60,000 clones; more than 80% were seen once. The sample consisted of PBMCs, taken from a glioma patient whose treatment included an IDH1 peptide vaccine. The receptor was isolated from a man aged 30 to 45 with glioma. The V and J genes are TRBV12-1 and TRBJ1-1. TRBV12-1 is an annotated pseudogene. DNA of the CDR3: TGTGCCAGCAGCTTATCCCGGCGGGGGGTAGGTCAAATAGCTTTCTTT. Translated, it gives CASSLSRRGVGQIAFF.